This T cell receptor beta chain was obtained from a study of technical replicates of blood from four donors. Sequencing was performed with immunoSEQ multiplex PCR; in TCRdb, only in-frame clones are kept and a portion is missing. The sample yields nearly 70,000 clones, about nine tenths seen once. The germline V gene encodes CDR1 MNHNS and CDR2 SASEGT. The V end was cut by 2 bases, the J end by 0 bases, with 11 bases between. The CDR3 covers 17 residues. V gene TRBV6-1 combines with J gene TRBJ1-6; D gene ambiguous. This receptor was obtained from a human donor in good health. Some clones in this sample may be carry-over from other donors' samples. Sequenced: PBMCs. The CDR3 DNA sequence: TGTGCCAGCAGTGAACGAGGGAGAAGCTCCTATAATTCACCCCTCCACTTT. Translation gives CASSERGRSSYNSPLHF.